This paragraph covers one TCR beta chain sequence. The antigen is not known. These data originate in a study of OX40 agonist ivuxolimab in advanced cancers. Study conclusions and caveats: Both CD4+ and CD8+ T cell populations in blood had undergone clonal expansion by week 6 at 0.1 to 3.0 mg/kg.

The cohort excluded patients with autoimmune disease history or systemic immunosuppression. Measured with immunoSEQ multiplex PCR; TCRdb has only the in-frame clones, and not every one. The sample yields approximately 63,000 clones, approximately 92% seen once. This CDR3 comprises 14 residues. V dropped 4 bases and J dropped 5; count of bases not matched to a gene: 7. CDR1 and CDR2 (germline): LGHNA, YNFKEQ. V usage is TRBV4-2 and J usage is TRBJ1-1, with TRBD1 matching 7 bases. The input for sequencing was CD4+ or CD8+ T cells sorted from blood, taken in a trial of the OX40 agonist ivuxolimab. The origin of this receptor is an adult with an advanced solid tumor such as melanoma, head and neck, liver or kidney cancer. In nucleotides, the CDR3 is TGTGCCAGCAGCCTCGGACAGGCGGGGACTGAAGCTTTCTTT. Its protein product is CASSLGQAGTEAFF.